This TCR beta chain was documented in a study of blood T cell repertoires in COVID-19. Study summary: The origin of the acute and convalescent COVID-19 samples was the United States, Italy and Spain.

Germline V lookup: CDR1 SGHDT, CDR2 YYEEEE. The CDR3 covers 19 residues. V was clipped by 1 base and J by 1 base; unmatched bases: 8. Original handling: Researchers report that nucleated cell counts were estimated from reference gene primer amplification. Some clones are missing from TCRdb's copy, which holds only in-frame ones; the method was immunoSEQ multiplex PCR. The DNA was the basis for D and trimming; V, J and clone size are from that table. The sample yields approximately 360,000 clones, 90% seen once. In this sample, this clone turned up a few times. The sequencing sample was made of peripheral blood. J is TRBJ1-6 and V is TRBV5-6; 10 nucleotides align to TRBD1. The clonotype originates from a man aged 18 to 29 with active or convalescent COVID-19. The DNA for the CDR3 is TGTGCCAGCAGCTTGACGACAGGGGGCGTTGGATCCTATAATTCACCCCTCCACTTT. This translates into CASSLTTGGVGSYNSPLHF. The variable domain in full, with the rest retrieved from reference TRBV5-6 and TRBJ1-6, is DAGVTQSPTHLIKTRGQQVTLRCSPKSGHDTVSWYQQALGQGPQFIFQYYEEEERQRGNFPDRFSGHQFPNYSSELNVNALLLGDSALYLCASSLTTGGVGSYNSPLHFGNGTRLTVT.